This T cell receptor beta chain stems from a study of T cell responses to AZD1222 COVID-19 vaccine. Study results and caveats: Only five to seven individuals given AZD1222 were seropositive at baseline. The breadth and depth of Spike-specific TCRs increased once two AZD1222 doses had been given. CD4 TCRs associated with vaccination spanned spike, dominating at 160-218 and 743-854. Donor demographics were predominantly white British with a female majority; clonal diversity may be underestimated.

V gave up 4 bases and J gave up 2 bases, with 12 bases separating them. CDR1 is SGHRS and CDR2 is YFSETQ in the germline V gene. The CDR3 runs to 14 residues. About this clone itself: Its antigen is still unknown.

TCRdb keeps only in-frame clones here, not all; method: immunoSEQ multiplex PCR. In the table there are 90,000 to 100,000 clones, about 88% of which are singletons. The receptor's source is an adult who received the AZD1222 COVID-19 vaccine. V and J are TRBV5-1 and TRBJ2-5; D unresolved. Source: peripheral blood, taken 28 days after the second AZD1222 dose. The CDR3 here is CASSPASRQETQYF. As DNA, the CDR3 is TGCGCCAGCAGCCCGGCTAGTCGACAAGAGACCCAGTACTTC.